This T cell receptor beta chain comes out of a study of identical twins (dated by TCRdb to about 2016). Context from the whole study: The study deep-sequenced TCR alpha and beta repertoires from monozygotic twins, unrelated adults of various ages and cord blood to test whether fetal clonotypes persist. To rule out contamination, replicate twin experiments were performed at different times with different library preparation protocols.

The library came from 5' RACE. Sequencing instrument: Illumina HiSeq 2000. Template switching introduced a universal primer binding site; the final cDNA contained a unique molecular identifier, enabling accurate counting of TCR cDNA molecules. Specific primers in the conserved constant-segment region were used to synthesize first-strand cDNA for TCR alpha and beta chains. To control for contamination, each cDNA library was double barcoded with a SMART-Mk sample barcode plus Illumina barcodes. TruSeq adapter sequences, together with Illumina sample barcodes, were added in two successive PCR steps. The Illumina HiSeq platform was used with custom primers to sequence TCR alpha and beta cDNA libraries. In the original analysis: MiGEC was used to process raw reads and extract unique molecular identifiers, and MiXCR was used to find CDR3 positions. For each individual, recombination models were inferred using an EM algorithm with the repgenHMM and IGoR tools. The tcR package in R was used for shared clonotype analysis, with sharing normalized by the product of cloneset sizes. To study raw recombination without the effects of thymic and clonal selection, out-of-frame nonproductive sequences were analyzed. The raw public reads went through TCRdb reprocessing: fastp at Q25, MiXCR clone calling, in-frame beta chains kept. CDR3 protein sequences are deduplicated, and each keeps its most common genes and DNA. The V and J calls and clone size are TCRdb's, not the authors'. Recorded for this sample are 450,000 to 650,000 distinct CDR3 sequences; roughly 15% of them occurred a single time. The ten most abundant clones make up 0.44% of the sample.

Every donor was a healthy Caucasian. Three pairs of female monozygotic twins, all aged roughly 18 to 29 years, made up the twin cohort. Positive isolation kits from Invitrogen were used to isolate the CD4+ and CD8+ T cell populations. Here is what the overall study found, with its caveats: Because the same donors could not be followed over many years, the conclusions depended on cross-sectional statistical analysis. Excess twin sharing in beta out-of-frame sequences was weaker because fewer shared sequences lowered the signal-to-noise ratio. In monozygotic twins, recombination models systematically underestimated out-of-frame TCR alpha sharing, but the models matched the sharing seen between unrelated individuals. Compared with coincidental sharing between unrelated individuals, out-of-frame TCR alpha sequences shared between twins showed an excess of sequences with low generation probability. Fewer insertions were carried by abundant cord blood beta clonotypes, a similar but weaker trend appeared in young adult naive repertoires, and no such trend appeared in memory repertoires. Invariant T cells such as MAIT and iNKT could partly confound zero-insertion analyses, although diverse VJ usage argued against such confounding for most clonotypes.

The CDR3 starts with the cysteine, ends with the phenylalanine, and has 16 residues. Of all the DNA, just the CDR3 is kept, 48 bases in frame from base 1. CDR1 and CDR2 (ENHRY, SYGVKD) derive from the germline V gene. Compared with germline, V lacks 5 bases and J lacks 6 bases; bases without a gene match: 14. Comment on this clonotype: What this receptor recognizes is not known. No quality values exist for individual bases; no much larger clone is one base distant.

The data were also submitted as part of a second study, on yellow fever vaccine responses in identical twins. The other study reports the following: According to the authors, in identical twins the way T cells responded to vaccination appeared partly convergent and partly personalized. In identical twins, the study followed T cell clones that responded to the vaccine with precision.

The TCR sequence derives from a woman between 18 and 30 years old in good health. Sequencing input: CD4+ T cells sorted from blood. The rearrangement joined TRBV10-3 to TRBJ1-1; 8 nucleotides in the junction match TRBD1. The CDR3 in this case is CAISRDRLSSIAEAFF. The DNA sequence is TGTGCCATCAGTAGGGACAGGCTATCCTCAATCGCTGAAGCTTTCTTT.